This T cell receptor (beta chain) emerged from a study of cytomegalovirus exposure and HLA in healthy donors. General study results and limits: As was reported, the classifier diagnosed cytomegalovirus status with high specificity and sensitivity.

Germline lookup yields CDR1 ENHRY and CDR2 SYGVKD. The length of the CDR3 is 16 residues. Trimming left V 3 bases short and J 5 bases short, with 17 bases between. Generated by immunoSEQ multiplex PCR, the TCRdb table keeps only in-frame clones and is missing some. The table records more than 95,000 clones, roughly 89% of them present only once. This clone was detected only once. Antigen specificity is unknown. This clonotype was obtained from a woman aged 18-30 years in good health and CMV-seronegative. The sequenced sample consisted of PBMCs. The rearrangement uses TRBV10-3 and TRBJ1-3; unclear D gene. The DNA of the CDR3 is TGTGCCATCAGTGAAGTATTGTTTAGTGATCGAAACACCATATATTTT. This encodes CAISEVLFSDRNTIYF.